The rows below give T cell receptor beta chains drawn from one sample of a study of beta chain features in type 1 diabetes. The protocol was immunoSEQ multiplex PCR, while the TCRdb copy is restricted to in-frame clones and leaves out a portion. Of 500,000 to 650,000 clones listed, around 12% are singletons. The sequenced sample consisted of naive CD4+ T cells from blood. The receptor set was obtained from a man aged 25-45 years with type 1 diabetes. Each CDR3 is given without its conserved first and last residue.

v_gene,len,j_gene,CDR3aa
TRBV5-1,12,TRBJ2-1,ASSAGPSYNEQF
TRBV11-3,11,TRBJ2-5,ASSLTRAETQY
TRBV10-1,11,TRBJ2-5,ASSESGVETQY
TRBV6-4,13,TRBJ1-2,ASSAAPGGLYGYT
TRBV9,12,TRBJ2-3,ASSVSGEVDTQY
TRBV2,15,TRBJ2-5,ASSEALTSGAQETQY
TRBV9,11,TRBJ2-1,ASATGIYNEQF
TRBV13,11,TRBJ2-7,ASSFPSSYEQY
TRBV7-2,14,TRBJ2-3,ASSLYQTGAGDTQY
TRBV2,12,TRBJ2-1,ASSQGASYNEQF
TRBV6-1,12,TRBJ2-3,ASSEGGRTDTQY
TRBV25-1,13,TRBJ2-2,ASSDAGLNTGELF
TRBV6-5,13,TRBJ2-1,ASSYSGRDVWEQF
TRBV19,11,TRBJ2-5,ASSIGGAETQY
TRBV7-2,14,TRBJ2-3,ASSLALRGRGDTQY
TRBV7-2,12,TRBJ2-7,ASSRLEGIYEQY
TRBV12-5,11,TRBJ2-7,ASGLASPGEQY
TRBV7-8,13,TRBJ2-7,ASSLGQTPGGEQY
TRBV9,15,TRBJ2-3,ASSVERWARSTDTQY
TRBV7-8,11,TRBJ2-3,ASSFGELDTQY
TRBV27,14,TRBJ1-6,ASSLDLSSYNSPLH
TRBV6-6,12,TRBJ1-3,ASAKQLRENTIY
TRBV9,11,TRBJ1-2,ASSVATGQGYT
TRBV29-1,12,TRBJ1-2,SVEERQGREGYT
TRBV5-4,12,TRBJ1-2,ASSLDRGDYGYT
TRBV7-9,13,TRBJ2-2,ASPPPAVAAGELF